A single sample gave rise to the 27 T cell receptor beta chains below, sequenced in a study of T cells in Graves' hyperthyroidism and ophthalmopathy. The source material, RNA transcripts, was used to amplify TCR beta CDR3 regions. First-round RT-PCR of the TCR CDR3 relied on the HTBI primer set. TCRdb re-called the multiplex PCR reads with MiXCR, one entry per CDR3 protein. This sample has 350,000 to 450,000 distinct CDR3 sequences, with about a sixth found just once. The specimen sequenced was blood. All receptors come from a woman under 40 with Graves' hyperthyroidism that later progressed to Graves' ophthalmopathy.

V usage is TRBV19 and J usage is TRBJ2-7; D remains unclear. Trimming left V 5 bases short and J 4 bases short, with 12 bases between. The length of the CDR3 is 13 residues. Germline V gene lookup returns CDR1 LNHDA and CDR2 SQIVND (reference sequence). The DNA of the CDR3 is TGTGCCAGTAGTCAAGGCAGACTTTACGAGCAGTACTTC. Protein: CASSQGRLYEQYF.

This clonotype showed up many times. The chain couples TRBV24-1 to TRBJ2-1; 7 bases match TRBD1. The trim removed 3 bases at V and 0 bases at J, leaving 4 bases unmatched. Germline values: CDR1 KGHDR, CDR2 SFDVKD. The length of the CDR3 is 16 residues. The CDR3 region has the DNA TGTGCCACCAGTGATCCGACAGGGAACTCCTACAATGAGCAGTTCTTC. Protein sequence: CATSDPTGNSYNEQFF.

This clonotype was picked up a small number of times. The chain employs TRBV29-1 and TRBJ2-1; tentatively, D is TRBD1 (6 bases). V was shortened by 4 bases and J by 6 bases, with 13 bases between the two germline ends. The CDR3 runs 13 residues. Germline V gene data show CDR1 as SQVTM and CDR2 as ANQGSEA. CDR3 nucleotide sequence: TGCAGCGTTGGATCAGGGGAGTCCAATGAGCAGTTCTTC. It yields the protein CSVGSGESNEQFF.

The CDR3 reads CASSYSGRNSPLHF. CDR3 DNA sequence: TGTGCCAGCAGTTACTCGGGGCGCAATTCACCCCTCCACTTT. This rearrangement joins TRBV6-5 to TRBJ1-6; D is possibly TRBD1 (5 bases). V was trimmed by 0 bases and J by 7 bases, leaving 7 bases between them. The CDR3 length is 14 residues. CDR1 and CDR2 from the germline V gene are MNHEY and SVGAGI.

This clonotype was detected only a few times. The V call is TRBV7-2, the J call TRBJ1-2; a possible D gene is TRBD1 (5 bases). V was clipped by 3 bases and J by 8 bases, with 10 bases between them. Germline-derived CDR1 and CDR2 are SGHTA and FQGNSA. The CDR3 length is 12 residues. The CDR3 region is CASSLWGEGYTF. The CDR3 coding sequence is TGTGCCAGCAGCTTGTGGGGCGAGGGCTACACCTTC.

Many counts were recorded for this clonotype. V usage is TRBV6-1 and J usage is TRBJ2-5; either TRBD1 or TRBD2 may fit D (5 bases each). Trimming stripped 2 bases from V and 1 base from J, with 11 bases between. Per germline, CDR1 MNHNS and CDR2 SASEGT. The CDR3 sequence is 15 residues long. The CDR3 coding sequence is TGTGCCAGCAGTGAATCGGGACGTACCCAAGAGACCCAGTACTTC. Translated: CASSESGRTQETQYF.

The CDR3 DNA follows: TGTGCCAGCAGAGGGGTAGGGGCTTTCTTT. Encoded protein: CASRGVGAFF. The rearrangement links TRBV6-1 to TRBJ1-1, with D possibly being TRBD1 (5 bases). Germline loops: CDR1 MNHNS, CDR2 SASEGT. The CDR3 has 10 residues. V lost 6 bases to trimming and J lost 11 bases, with 10 bases between them.

The CDR3 protein is CSARDPGRGNAGELFF. The CDR3 DNA reads TGCAGTGCTAGAGATCCGGGCAGGGGAAACGCCGGGGAGCTGTTTTTT. The J gene is TRBJ2-2, the V gene TRBV20-1; a possible D gene is TRBD1 (6 bases). From germline, CDR1 is DFQATT and CDR2 SNEGSKA (reference sequence). This CDR3 is built from 16 residues. Trimming left V 0 bases short and J 6 bases short, with 17 bases between.

V usage is TRBV6-1 and J usage is TRBJ2-4, with 8 bases fitting TRBD1. CDR1 and CDR2 from the germline V gene are MNHNS and SASEGT. The CDR3 is made up of 14 amino acids. V lost 8 bases to trimming and J lost 8 bases; unmatched junction nucleotides: 11. The CDR3 DNA reads TGTGCCAGCGGGGACAGGCGGCGCACAGACATTCAGTACTTC. Its protein product is CASGDRRRTDIQYF.

The chain recombines TRBV3-1 with TRBJ1-2, with a possible D match to TRBD1 (6 bases). V was cut by 6 bases and J by 8 bases, with 19 bases left in between. The germline gives CDR1 LGHDT, CDR2 YNNKEL (reference sequence). The CDR3 runs to 14 residues. Here the CDR3 reads CASRQRTALTGYTF. In nucleotides, the CDR3 is TGTGCCAGCAGACAGAGGACAGCTTTAACCGGCTACACCTTC.

The chain recombines TRBV28 with TRBJ2-2; TRBD1 or TRBD2 may be the D gene (7 bases each). The germline gives CDR1 MDHEN, CDR2 SYDVKM. The CDR3 runs 16 residues. The ends were cut back, 5 bases at V and 3 bases at J, with 16 bases in the middle. CDR3 nucleotide sequence: TGTGCCAGCAGTCCCACGACAGGGAGGGACACCGGGGAGCTGTTTTTT. This encodes CASSPTTGRDTGELFF.

Note on this clonotype: A much larger clonotype is one base distant, so this may be a read error. This chain links TRBV27 with TRBJ2-7, with D hard to call. The V gene's germline CDR1 is MNHEY and CDR2 SMNVEV (reference sequence). The CDR3 loop spans 14 amino acids. CDR3 DNA: TGTGCCTGCAGTTTCTCAGCCCCCCCCTACGAGCAGTACTTC. As protein: CACSFSAPPYEQYF.

This rearrangement joins TRBV11-3 to TRBJ2-3; 8 bases map to TRBD2. CDR3 size: 17 residues. V lost 1 base, J lost 0 bases, and 6 bases stayed unmatched. Germline V gene lookup returns CDR1 SGHNT and CDR2 YENEEA. CDR3 coding DNA: TGTGCCAGCAGCTTAGCCCGGGAGGGCCTTAGCACAGATACGCAGTATTTT. Its translation is CASSLAREGLSTDTQYF. The variable domain in full, completed from reference TRBV11-3 and TRBJ2-3, reads EAGVVQSPRYKIIEKKQPVAFWCNPISGHNTLYWYLQNLGQGPELLIRYENEEAVDDSQLPKDRFSAERLKGVDSTLKIQPAELGDSAVYLCASSLAREGLSTDTQYFGPGTRLTVL.

The chain carries TRBV20-1 and TRBJ1-1; 9 nucleotides align to TRBD1. The CDR3 runs 14 residues. Trimming cost V 5 bases and J 1 base; bases outside gene matches: 5. Germline V gene data show CDR1 as DFQATT and CDR2 as SNEGSKA (reference sequence). The CDR3, as DNA: TGCAGTGCTCCAAACAGGGGGCGGAACACTGAAGCTTTCTTT. It translates to CSAPNRGRNTEAFF.

V is TRBV13 and J is TRBJ2-1; TRBD2 matches 10 bases. Per the germline V gene, CDR1 is PRHDT and CDR2 is FYEKMQ (reference sequence). The CDR3 covers 15 residues. The J segment lost 9 bases and the V segment lost 5 bases, leaving 10 bases of the junction unmatched. As DNA, the CDR3 is TGTGCCAGCAGCGAAGAGCGGGAGGGCCCTGGTGAGCAGTTCTTC. Its protein product is CASSEEREGPGEQFF. Combining the CDR3 with reference TRBV13 and TRBJ2-1 gives the whole variable domain AAGVIQSPRHLIKEKRETATLKCYPIPRHDTVYWYQQGPGQDPQFLISFYEKMQSDKGSIPDRFSAQQFSDYHSELNMSSLELGDSALYFCASSEEREGPGEQFFGPGTRLTVL.

The chain joins TRBV5-1 to TRBJ2-1; D tentatively reads TRBD1 or TRBD2 (7 bases each). Germline CDR1 is SGHRS and CDR2 is YFSETQ. The CDR3 has 15 amino acids. V was pared by 4 bases and J by 2 bases, with 13 bases between. The CDR3 here is CASSQGGQAYNEQFF. Written as DNA, the CDR3 is TGCGCCAGCAGCCAGGGGGGGCAAGCCTACAATGAGCAGTTCTTC.

Many counts were recorded for this clonotype. The chain combines TRBV28 with TRBJ1-5; 7 nucleotides agree with TRBD1. Trimming took 7 bases from V and 3 from J; bases not matched to a gene: 9. Germline CDR1 MDHEN, CDR2 SYDVKM. The CDR3 is 15 amino acids. The DNA of the CDR3 is TGTGCCAGCAAGAGAGGGGACAGCTTCAATCAGCCCCAGCATTTT. Residues: CASKRGDSFNQPQHF.

This clonotype was seen at least ten times. The rearrangement links TRBV30 to TRBJ2-7, with no clear D. V was clipped by 0 bases and J by 2 bases, with 11 bases between them. The CDR3 sequence is 14 residues long. Germline CDR1 is GTSNPN and CDR2 is SVGIG (reference sequence). In DNA, the CDR3 is TGTGCCTGGAGTGTACCGCCCAGTCCCTACGAGCAGTACTTC. Its protein is CAWSVPPSPYEQYF.

On this clonotype: This may be a read error, as it is one base from a much larger clone. The rearrangement uses TRBV28 and TRBJ1-5; D is uncertain. Germline values: CDR1 MDHEN, CDR2 SYDVKM. Trimming took 5 bases from V and 9 from J, leaving 14 bases between them. The CDR3 has 13 amino acids. CDR3 sequence: CASSLGVARPQHF. Written as DNA, the CDR3 is TGTGCCAGCAGTCTCGGAGTCGCGCGGCCCCAGCATTTT.

The chain combines TRBV24-1 with TRBJ1-5; TRBD1 is a possible D gene (6 bases). Germline CDR1 and CDR2: KGHDR and SFDVKD. The V end lost 4 bases, the J end lost 3 bases, and 15 bases lay between the germline ends. This CDR3 contains 16 residues. The CDR3, as DNA: TGTGCCACCAGTGACGGCAAGACAGGTAACAATCAGCCCCAGCATTTT. It yields the protein CATSDGKTGNNQPQHF.

This clonotype was detected ten times or more. This chain connects TRBV27 to TRBJ2-1, with D maybe TRBD2 (6 bases). Trimming took 3 bases from V and 9 from J, leaving 12 bases between them. The CDR3 is 13 amino acids. Germline V gene sequence: CDR1 MNHEY, CDR2 SMNVEV (reference sequence). The CDR3 DNA follows: TGTGCCAGCAGTTTCCCGGGGGTCGGTGAGCAGTTCTTC. Amino acids: CASSFPGVGEQFF.

The chain uses TRBV11-3 and TRBJ1-1; TRBD1 is a possible D gene (5 bases). Germline V gene sequence: CDR1 SGHNT, CDR2 YENEEA. The germline V and J ends were trimmed by 11 bases and 4 bases, with 35 bases remaining between them. The CDR3 consists of 19 residues. The CDR3 DNA reads TGTGCCCAGCAGTGCGGTTATACAGCAGACCCCAGGGTGTTCACTGAAGCTTTCTTT. Translated: CAQQCGYTADPRVFTEAFF.

This clonotype was detected only a few times. V is TRBV14 and J is TRBJ2-1; D is unclear. This CDR3 comprises 15 residues. The V gene's germline CDR1 is SGHDN and CDR2 FVKESK. Between the trimmed V and J ends, which lost 0 bases and 3 bases, there was a span of 9 bases. CDR3 region: CASSQDNTGYNEQFF. The CDR3 DNA reads TGTGCCAGCAGCCAAGATAACACGGGCTACAATGAGCAGTTCTTC. Based on the CDR3 plus reference TRBV14 and TRBJ2-1, the full variable domain is EAGVTQFPSHSVIEKGQTVTLRCDPISGHDNLYWYRRVMGKEIKFLLHFVKESKQDESGMPNNRFLAERTGGTYSTLKVQPAELEDSGVYFCASSQDNTGYNEQFFGPGTRLTVL.

This clonotype was recorded at least ten times. The rearrangement uses TRBV28 and TRBJ2-1; a weak D match, TRBD2 (6 bases). The germline V gene has CDR1 MDHEN and CDR2 SYDVKM. The CDR3 loop spans 11 amino acids. Trimming pared 4 bases from V and 11 bases from J, leaving 9 bases between. The CDR3 loop is CASSSGVKQFF. CDR3 bases: TGTGCCAGCAGTTCGGGGGTGAAGCAGTTCTTC. The entire variable domain, with the rest obtained from reference TRBV28 and TRBJ2-1, is as follows: DVKVTQSSRYLVKRTGEKVFLECVQDMDHENMFWYRQDPGLGLRLIYFSYDVKMKEKGDIPEGYSVSREKKERFSLILESASTNQTSMYLCASSSGVKQFFGPGTRLTVL.

The chain combines TRBV18 with TRBJ1-1, with D hard to call. Germline CDR1 reads KGHSH; CDR2 reads LQKENI. This CDR3 region has 16 residues. The V end lost 2 bases, the J end lost 8 bases, and 21 bases lay between the germline ends. CDR3 sequence reads: CASSPSPTGRSTEAFF. CDR3 coding DNA: TGTGCCAGCTCACCAAGTCCAACGGGTAGGTCGACCGAAGCTTTCTTT.

This clonotype has just a few counts. V gene TRBV6-2 or TRBV6-3 combines with J gene TRBJ1-1, with 9 bases identical to TRBD1. This CDR3 is 15 amino acids long. Trimming took 2 bases from V and 3 from J; bases not matched to a gene: 4. The germline CDR1 and CDR2 sequences are MNHEY and SVGEGT. This CDR3 reads CASSYEGQGHTEAFF. DNA of the CDR3: TGTGCCAGCAGTTACGAGGGACAGGGTCACACTGAAGCTTTCTTT.

The table lists this clonotype with many counts. The V and J genes are TRBV5-5 and TRBJ1-1; the D gene is possibly TRBD1 (5 bases). In germline, CDR1 is SGHKS, CDR2 YYEKEE (reference sequence). The length of the CDR3 is 13 residues. Trimming pared 0 bases from V and 6 bases from J, leaving 9 bases between. The CDR3 coding sequence is TGTGCCAGCAGCTTGGCCGTAGGGGCTGAAGCTTTCTTT. It yields the protein CASSLAVGAEAFF. The full variable domain, completed using reference TRBV5-5 and TRBJ1-1, is DAGVTQSPTHLIKTRGQQVTLRCSPISGHKSVSWYQQVLGQGPQFIFQYYEKEERGRGNFPDRFSARQFPNYSSELNVNALLLGDSALYLCASSLAVGAEAFFGQGTRLTVV.